This TCR beta chain is drawn from a study of T-cell reconstitution after alpha-beta-depleted transplantation in children. This clonotype was recorded at least ten times. This CDR3 is 13 amino acids long. Trimming pared 4 bases from V and 6 bases from J, leaving 13 bases between. Germline V lookup: CDR1 SGHVT, CDR2 SQSDAQ. Using unique molecular identifiers, the investigators prepared the TCRbeta library. TCRdb processed the PCR reads anew with MiXCR; each CDR3 protein has one entry. The data contain roughly 100,000 distinct CDR3 sequences, roughly 8.3% of them seen just once; the ten biggest clones take up 6.9%.

The rearrangement joins TRBV7-4 to TRBJ2-7, with D unresolved. The sample here was PBMCs from the stem cell graft donor, taken from the stem cell graft. This sequence originates from a human donor who donated a stem cell graft to a child with congenital amegakaryocytic thrombocytopenia. The CDR3 coding sequence is TGTGCCAGCAGCTCCCCCCCAGAAGGCGAGCAGTACTTC. It codes for CASSSPPEGEQYF.